This TCR beta chain originates from a study of OX40 agonist ivuxolimab in advanced cancers. Study results and limitations: Some of the nonresponding patients also showed low levels of normalized T-cell clonal expansion.

Generated by immunoSEQ multiplex PCR, the TCRdb table keeps only in-frame clones and is missing some. The table records under 80,000 clones, around nine tenths of them present only once. J gave up 2 bases and V 3 bases, and 0 bases lay outside the gene matches. The CDR3 is 14 residues long. Germline-derived CDR1 and CDR2 are WSHSY and SAAADI. Concerning this clone itself: Its antigen is undetermined.

The chain is built from TRBV10-2 and TRBJ2-7; TRBD2 agrees at 11 bases. The TCR was taken from an adult with an advanced solid tumor such as melanoma, head and neck, liver or kidney cancer. The sample here was CD4+ or CD8+ T cells sorted from blood, taken in a trial of the OX40 agonist ivuxolimab. The CDR3 reads CASSDSGRAYEQYF. The CDR3 DNA reads as TGCGCCAGCAGTGATAGCGGGAGGGCCTACGAGCAGTACTTC.